This T cell receptor beta chain was sequenced in a study of molecular identifiers for immune sequencing clone quantification. This clonotype was observed many times. Each CDR3 protein gets one entry after TCRdb re-called the PCR reads with MiXCR. The sample carries more than 550,000 distinct CDR3 sequences, roughly 23% recorded once. From germline, CDR1 is DFQATT and CDR2 SNEGSKA (reference sequence). The V end was cut by 0 bases, the J end by 5 bases, with 13 bases between. The CDR3 covers 14 residues. This receptor was obtained from a human donor in good health. Some libraries in this study had Jurkat cell RNA spiked in. This sequence joins TRBV20-1 and TRBJ1-2; D might be TRBD1 (6 bases). Sequenced sample: naive CD8+ T cells from blood, with Jurkat cell RNA spiked in. Subset noted: FACS-sorted CD8+CD4-CCR7+CD45RA+ naive T cells. CDR3 DNA sequence: TGCAGTGCTAGAGATGTCTACAGGGAATATGGCTACACCTTC. Amino acids: CSARDVYREYGYTF.